One T cell receptor (beta chain) is described in this entry. This clone's antigen is unknown. One base away there is no much larger clone; base qualities are not given. Donors formed part of the validation cohort, which comprised about 120 subjects and was distinct from the first cohort of some 700 subjects. The sample originates from a study of cytomegalovirus exposure and HLA in healthy donors (dated by TCRdb to the late 2010s). In terms of the full investigation: The approximately 710 repertoires of the first cohort and the 110 or so validation repertoires were produced on the same platform, according to a later analysis. The aim of the study was to test whether cataloging public T cell receptors could identify signatures of past pathogen exposure. In addition to the first cohort of around 670 subjects, a separate validation cohort of approximately 120 different subjects was used. To predict cytomegalovirus infection status, the study brought together high-throughput TCR immunosequencing, statistical association of individual TCRs with disease status, and machine learning. Study-wide findings and limitations: A total of fewer than 200 TCR beta chains were listed by the study as associated with cytomegalovirus. A later analysis lacked HLA typing for the validation cohort, so it scored co-occurrence in that cohort across all 110 or so repertoires. A few of the identified cytomegalovirus-associated TCR beta chains were confirmed in vitro to be specific for cytomegalovirus antigens. In both the original and validation cohorts, the classifier was reported to diagnose cytomegalovirus status with high specificity and sensitivity. According to the authors, the approach could potentially be generalized to other disease states and immunological phenotypes. Across donors, most TCR sequences were observed very rarely, whereas some public TCRs were present in many individuals. Of the cluster scores, 85% to 95% were above 0 in a later analysis, which found that TCRs clustered in the first cohort also tended to co-occur in the 95 to 150 validation repertoires.

Library creation used the immunoSEQ multiplex PCR assay. As for how the authors treated the data: To diagnose cytomegalovirus status from the catalog of TCR beta chain sequences, a statistical classification framework was built. TCRdb mirrors the immuneACCESS table, restricted to in-frame sequences. Some clones are absent from its copies; in checked studies, under half trace to an unresolved V gene, and the reason for the others is unknown. That table is the source of V, J and clone size, and D and trimming were worked out from the DNA. Within this sample are 150,000 to 200,000 clones, with around four fifths of them counted one time only. The ten most abundant clones make up approximately 2% of the sample. The CDR3 runs 13 residues from the cysteine to the phenylalanine. Just the 39-base CDR3 DNA is kept, in frame starting at base 1. The V end loses 3 bases and the J end loses 2 bases, and a stretch of 7 bases separates them. From a lookup of the germline V gene (reference sequence), CDR1 and CDR2 are SEHNR and FQNEAQ.

Sequencing was performed on PBMCs. The rearrangement combines TRBV7-9 with TRBJ2-5, with TRBD2 tentatively as D gene (5 bases match). The receptor was isolated from a man younger than 40 in good health and CMV-seropositive. The DNA sequence is as follows: TGTGCCAGCAGCTTCTGGGAGCAAGAGACCCAGTACTTC. It translates as CASSFWEQETQYF.